Described below is a single T cell receptor (beta chain) sequence and its context. The data derive from a study of T-cell reconstitution after alpha-beta-depleted transplantation in children. Germline CDR1 reads SGHRS; CDR2 reads YFSETQ. The ends were cut back, 3 bases at V and 4 bases at J, with 12 bases in the middle. The CDR3 has 14 amino acids. As it was prepared, the TCRbeta library received unique molecular identifiers. TCRdb re-analysed the PCR reads in MiXCR, keeping a single row per CDR3 protein. The sample shows fewer than 400,000 distinct CDR3 sequences, approximately 20% of them seen only once.

This chain uses TRBV5-1 with TRBJ2-3; D is possibly TRBD2 (6 bases). Sequencing used PBMCs from the stem cell graft donor, obtained from the stem cell graft. The receptor comes from a human donor who donated a stem cell graft to a child with acute myeloid leukemia. CDR3 bases: TGCGCCAGCAGCTCACGAGCGGGTCCAGATACGCAGTATTTT. As protein: CASSSRAGPDTQYF.